These T cell receptor beta chains were read from a single sample in a study of T cell responses to AZD1222 COVID-19 vaccine. Profiled with immunoSEQ multiplex PCR; TCRdb holds only in-frame clones, not every one. The table shows approximately 30,000 clones, with about 77% occurring only once. This specimen consisted of peripheral blood, obtained on day 0 of AZD1222 vaccination. Every receptor here comes from an adult in good health. The conserved cysteine and the conserved F or W are not part of the CDR3 here. The order of the fields is V gene, clone size, J gene, CDR3 protein. Some rows mark clone size as missing; the rest say once, few, many or name a class of expanded clone.

v_call: TRBV6-5; clone_size: .; j_call: TRBJ1-1; cdr3_aa: ASYRGFGTEAF
v_call: TRBV3-1/TRBV3-2; clone_size: once; j_call: TRBJ2-7; cdr3_aa: ASSPGDRESYEQY
v_call: TRBV18; clone_size: .; j_call: TRBJ2-2; cdr3_aa: ASSPGLSSGELF
v_call: TRBV7-2; clone_size: .; j_call: TRBJ2-5; cdr3_aa: ASSPVGQIQETQY
v_call: TRBV14; clone_size: .; j_call: TRBJ2-5; cdr3_aa: ASSQSTWLADQETQY
v_call: TRBV6-2/TRBV6-3; clone_size: .; j_call: TRBJ1-1; cdr3_aa: ASSYSGEPYLTEAF
v_call: TRBV5-1; clone_size: .; j_call: TRBJ1-1; cdr3_aa: ASSLIGSSGLGTEAF
v_call: TRBV7-2; clone_size: once; j_call: TRBJ2-1; cdr3_aa: ASSLLRGRDEQF
v_call: TRBV6-5; clone_size: .; j_call: TRBJ1-5; cdr3_aa: ASRGTGGFQPQH
v_call: TRBV20-1; clone_size: .; j_call: TRBJ1-5; cdr3_aa: SASEDRSSNQPQH
v_call: TRBV27; clone_size: .; j_call: TRBJ1-1; cdr3_aa: ASSRQGRTEAF
v_call: TRBV19; clone_size: .; j_call: TRBJ2-1; cdr3_aa: ASNMGSSYNEQF
v_call: TRBV6-5; clone_size: once; j_call: TRBJ1-5; cdr3_aa: ASSYRGPDQPQH
v_call: TRBV4-1; clone_size: .; j_call: TRBJ2-1; cdr3_aa: ASSHISGRDNEQF
v_call: TRBV6-1; clone_size: .; j_call: TRBJ1-5; cdr3_aa: ASSEGGGTGPQH
v_call: TRBV27; clone_size: .; j_call: TRBJ1-1; cdr3_aa: ASSPTGRGYNTEAF
v_call: TRBV5-5; clone_size: once; j_call: TRBJ1-6; cdr3_aa: ASSSGRSSSYNSPLH
v_call: TRBV6-4; clone_size: .; j_call: TRBJ2-3; cdr3_aa: ASSAGTTDTQY
v_call: TRBV6-5; clone_size: .; j_call: TRBJ2-1; cdr3_aa: ASSYASLSEQF
v_call: TRBV19; clone_size: .; j_call: TRBJ2-6; cdr3_aa: ASIKYDSGANVLT
v_call: TRBV7-2; clone_size: few; j_call: TRBJ1-5; cdr3_aa: ASRLDGNQPQH
v_call: TRBV6-5; clone_size: .; j_call: TRBJ2-6; cdr3_aa: ASSSQGAGANVLT
v_call: TRBV19; clone_size: .; j_call: TRBJ2-1; cdr3_aa: ASSIGQGHEQF
v_call: TRBV18; clone_size: .; j_call: TRBJ1-4; cdr3_aa: ASSPGTSNEKLF
v_call: TRBV19; clone_size: few; j_call: TRBJ2-3; cdr3_aa: ASRTSGTDTQY
v_call: TRBV18; clone_size: .; j_call: TRBJ2-2; cdr3_aa: ASSQSGGTNTGELF
v_call: TRBV3-1/TRBV3-2; clone_size: .; j_call: TRBJ2-1; cdr3_aa: ASSQVFQRGGNEQF
v_call: TRBV12-3/TRBV12-4; clone_size: few; j_call: TRBJ1-5; cdr3_aa: ASSGWGGQPQH
v_call: TRBV6-5; clone_size: .; j_call: TRBJ2-2; cdr3_aa: ASTGLRTGELF
v_call: TRBV5-1; clone_size: .; j_call: TRBJ2-1; cdr3_aa: ASSFLTSGRSSYNEQF
v_call: TRBV5-1; clone_size: .; j_call: TRBJ2-5; cdr3_aa: ASSLSWGGSQETQY
v_call: TRBV5-4; clone_size: .; j_call: TRBJ1-6; cdr3_aa: ASSLPGVTINSPLH
v_call: TRBV11-3; clone_size: .; j_call: TRBJ1-5; cdr3_aa: ASSLGHNQPQH
v_call: TRBV2; clone_size: .; j_call: TRBJ1-2; cdr3_aa: ASSDEGRGVYGYT
v_call: TRBV29-1; clone_size: .; j_call: TRBJ2-1; cdr3_aa: SVEGLVTGDNEQF
v_call: TRBV5-1; clone_size: .; j_call: TRBJ2-7; cdr3_aa: ASSLGQISYEQY
v_call: TRBV6-6; clone_size: .; j_call: TRBJ1-6; cdr3_aa: ASSRSGRGNNSPLH
v_call: TRBV6-5; clone_size: .; j_call: TRBJ1-6; cdr3_aa: ASRPGMRGDYPLH
v_call: TRBV7-2; clone_size: once; j_call: TRBJ2-7; cdr3_aa: ASRRTGRNYEQY
v_call: TRBV4-1; clone_size: .; j_call: TRBJ1-5; cdr3_aa: ASSQDHGATNQPQH
v_call: TRBV18; clone_size: .; j_call: TRBJ1-2; cdr3_aa: ASSPPYGYT
v_call: TRBV5-1; clone_size: once; j_call: TRBJ1-6; cdr3_aa: ASRTGGESPLH
v_call: TRBV7-9; clone_size: .; j_call: TRBJ1-4; cdr3_aa: ASSRDSEKLF
v_call: TRBV24-1; clone_size: .; j_call: TRBJ1-3; cdr3_aa: ATRQGADGNTIY